The rows below give T cell receptor beta chains drawn from one sample of a study of T cells in Graves' hyperthyroidism and ophthalmopathy. TCRdb re-analysed the multiplex PCR reads in MiXCR, keeping a single row per CDR3 protein. The sample contains fewer than 750,000 distinct CDR3 sequences, roughly 15% of which appear only once. The material sequenced was blood. These TCRs come from a woman aged 45-60 years with Graves' ophthalmopathy. Each CDR3 is given with its conserved first and last residue. D genes are given only for firm matches. Clone size is shown for a subset of rows, as once, few, many or a class of expanded clone.

j_gene: TRBJ2-5
abundance: many
v_gene: TRBV11-3
d_gene: -
CDR3aa: CASSPAGDLETQYF
CDR3nt: TGTGCCAGCAGCCCGGCAGGAGACCTAGAGACCCAGTACTTC

j_gene: TRBJ1-2
abundance: few
v_gene: TRBV29-1
d_gene: -
CDR3aa: CSVVFAGVGYGYTF
CDR3nt: TGCAGCGTTGTATTCGCAGGGGTCGGCTATGGCTACACCTTC

j_gene: TRBJ2-7
abundance: many
v_gene: TRBV2
d_gene: -
CDR3aa: CASSEAIAKARGGYEQYF
CDR3nt: TGTGCCAGCAGTGAAGCGATAGCCAAGGCTAGAGGCGGCTACGAGCAGTACTTC

j_gene: TRBJ1-1
abundance: -
v_gene: TRBV5-6
d_gene: -
CDR3aa: CASRRTALNTEAFF
CDR3nt: TGTGCCAGCAGGAGGACAGCTTTGAACACTGAAGCTTTCTTT

j_gene: TRBJ1-1
abundance: many
v_gene: TRBV7-3
d_gene: -
CDR3aa: CASSFLQGETEAFF
CDR3nt: TGTGCCAGCAGCTTTCTACAGGGTGAAACTGAAGCTTTCTTT

j_gene: TRBJ1-1
abundance: many
v_gene: TRBV6-2/TRBV6-3
d_gene: -
CDR3aa: CASFGHGTEAFF
CDR3nt: TGTGCCAGCTTCGGGCACGGGACAGAAGCTTTCTTT

j_gene: TRBJ2-7
abundance: -
v_gene: TRBV11-3
d_gene: TRBD2
CDR3aa: CASSLDLAGGPDEQYF
CDR3nt: TGTGCCAGCAGCTTAGATCTAGCGGGAGGGCCGGATGAGCAGTACTTC

j_gene: TRBJ1-2
abundance: few
v_gene: TRBV20-1
d_gene: TRBD1
CDR3aa: CSARTDRNYGYTF
CDR3nt: TGCAGTGCTAGAACGGACAGGAACTATGGCTACACCTTC

j_gene: TRBJ2-1
abundance: -
v_gene: TRBV11-1
d_gene: -
CDR3aa: CASSLMTDNEQFF
CDR3nt: TGTGCCAGCAGCTTGATGACAGACAATGAGCAGTTCTTC

j_gene: TRBJ1-2
abundance: many
v_gene: TRBV6-1
d_gene: -
CDR3aa: CASSPLIANYGYTF
CDR3nt: TGTGCCAGCAGTCCCCTGATAGCTAACTATGGCTACACCTTC

j_gene: TRBJ2-2
abundance: many
v_gene: TRBV11-2
d_gene: -
CDR3aa: CASSLGPGGLFF
CDR3nt: TGTGCCAGCAGCTTAGGGCCCGGGGGGCTGTTTTTT

j_gene: TRBJ2-3
abundance: -
v_gene: TRBV7-3
d_gene: TRBD1
CDR3aa: CASSLTPPDRVSTDTQYF
CDR3nt: TGTGCCAGCAGCTTAACACCCCCTGACAGGGTTAGCACAGATACGCAGTATTTT

j_gene: TRBJ1-1
abundance: -
v_gene: TRBV19
d_gene: -
CDR3aa: CASSIEPRGNTEASF
CDR3nt: TGTGCCAGTAGTATAGAGCCCCGGGGGAACACTGAAGCTTCCTTT

j_gene: TRBJ1-1
abundance: many
v_gene: TRBV5-1
d_gene: TRBD1
CDR3aa: CASSFTGTGNTEAFF
CDR3nt: TGCGCCAGCAGCTTCACCGGGACAGGGAACACTGAAGCTTTCTTT

j_gene: TRBJ2-1
abundance: many
v_gene: TRBV20-1
d_gene: -
CDR3aa: CSATRVDDTNEQFF
CDR3nt: TGCAGTGCAACCAGGGTAGACGATACCAATGAGCAGTTCTTC

j_gene: TRBJ2-7
abundance: many
v_gene: TRBV3-1
d_gene: -
CDR3aa: CASSQVSSYEQYF
CDR3nt: TGTGCCAGCAGCCAGGTTTCCAGCTACGAGCAGTACTTC

j_gene: TRBJ2-5
abundance: many
v_gene: TRBV18
d_gene: -
CDR3aa: CASCSRQLETQYF
CDR3nt: TGTGCCAGCTGTAGTAGGCAGTTGGAGACCCAGTACTTC

j_gene: TRBJ2-7
abundance: -
v_gene: TRBV4-3
d_gene: TRBD2
CDR3aa: CASSHRAGDYEQYF
CDR3nt: TGCGCCAGCAGCCATAGAGCGGGAGACTACGAGCAGTACTTC

j_gene: TRBJ2-7
abundance: once
v_gene: TRBV19
d_gene: -
CDR3aa: CASSMGPTGYEQYF
CDR3nt: TGTGCCAGTAGTATGGGCCCCACGGGATACGAGCAGTACTTC

j_gene: TRBJ2-1
abundance: -
v_gene: TRBV7-2
d_gene: TRBD2
CDR3aa: CASSLASGSRYNEQFF
CDR3nt: TGTGCCAGCAGCTTAGCGAGCGGGAGTAGGTACAATGAGCAGTTCTTC

j_gene: TRBJ2-3
abundance: -
v_gene: TRBV24-1
d_gene: -
CDR3aa: CATKASTAADTQYF
CDR3nt: TGTGCCACCAAAGCGAGTACCGCCGCAGATACGCAGTATTTT

j_gene: TRBJ2-2
abundance: many
v_gene: TRBV28
d_gene: -
CDR3aa: CASSSSRWRSSGELFF
CDR3nt: TGTGCCAGCAGTTCCTCGCGGTGGCGCAGTTCCGGGGAGCTGTTTTTT

j_gene: TRBJ2-7
abundance: many
v_gene: TRBV12-3/TRBV12-4
d_gene: TRBD2
CDR3aa: CASNRGLADGYEQYF
CDR3nt: TGTGCCAGCAACAGAGGACTAGCGGACGGTTACGAGCAGTACTTC

j_gene: TRBJ1-2
abundance: many
v_gene: TRBV29-1
d_gene: -
CDR3aa: CSVAGTLNYGYTF
CDR3nt: TGCAGCGTCGCTGGGACACTTAACTATGGCTACACCTTC

j_gene: TRBJ2-1
abundance: few
v_gene: TRBV25-1
d_gene: TRBD2
CDR3aa: CASSPGLEGHEQFF
CDR3nt: TGTGCCAGCAGCCCGGGACTAGAAGGTCATGAGCAGTTCTTC

j_gene: TRBJ2-3
abundance: few
v_gene: TRBV24-1
d_gene: TRBD1
CDR3aa: CATSDLPTRGLGTDTQYF
CDR3nt: TGTGCCACCAGTGATTTGCCCACCAGGGGGCTCGGCACAGATACGCAGTATTTT

j_gene: TRBJ1-2
abundance: few
v_gene: TRBV7-9
d_gene: TRBD1
CDR3aa: CASSFGGQGYYGYTF
CDR3nt: TGTGCCAGCAGCTTTGGGGGACAGGGGTACTATGGCTACACCTTC

j_gene: TRBJ2-7
abundance: many
v_gene: TRBV20-1
d_gene: TRBD2
CDR3aa: CSARRLQRETYEQYF
CDR3nt: TGCAGTGCTAGAAGGCTACAGCGGGAGACCTACGAGCAGTACTTC

j_gene: TRBJ1-2
abundance: many
v_gene: TRBV6-2/TRBV6-3
d_gene: -
CDR3aa: CASTEQTGTANYGYTF
CDR3nt: TGTGCCAGCACCGAACAGACCGGGACCGCTAACTATGGCTACACCTTC